This TCR beta chain was observed in a study of blood T cell repertoires in COVID-19. Germline assignment: CDR1 MDHEN and CDR2 SYDVKM. Trimming cost V 10 bases and J 9 bases, with 28 bases left between them. The CDR3 sequence is 16 residues long. Clones were read by immunoSEQ multiplex PCR, and TCRdb kept only the in-frame ones, dropping some. The data hold about 180,000 clones, with 70% to 90% observed a single time. This sequence was found in a woman in her twenties or thirties with active or convalescent COVID-19. The sample consisted of peripheral blood. The chain uses TRBV28 and TRBJ2-1, with D perhaps matching TRBD2 (6 bases). Written as DNA, the CDR3 is TGTGCCATCGAAGACCTGGGGCTAGCGTCCATTGGTGAGCAGTTCTTC. Its protein is CAIEDLGLASIGEQFF.